These 21 T cell receptor beta chains were all obtained from the same sample, sequenced in a study of identical twins. TCRdb recomputed calls from the 5' RACE reads with MiXCR, one row per CDR3 protein. The sample has 400,000 to 550,000 distinct CDR3 sequences, less than 25% seen once. The data were also submitted as part of a second study, on T cells expressing NK-cell markers.

The specimen sequenced was CD4+ T cells sorted from blood. The receptor set was obtained from a young woman in good health.

This chain's CDR3 is CASSPIGQAATYEQYF. The CDR3 region has the DNA TGTGCCAGCTCACCAATAGGACAGGCCGCTACCTACGAGCAGTACTTC. This chain links TRBV18 with TRBJ2-7; 7 bases are shared with TRBD1. Germline V lookup: CDR1 KGHSH, CDR2 LQKENI. The CDR3 is made up of 16 amino acids. The ends lost 2 bases at V and 2 bases at J; junction bases unmatched: 9.

This rearrangement joins TRBV7-9 to TRBJ2-2; 9 nucleotides agree with TRBD2. The germline gives CDR1 SEHNR, CDR2 FQNEAQ (reference sequence). The CDR3 spans 16 residues. After removal of 5 bases from V and 4 bases from J, the junction contained 8 bases not matched to a gene. The CDR3 loop reads CASSLSGSFITGELFF. Here the CDR3 DNA reads TGTGCCAGCAGCCTTAGCGGGAGTTTTATCACCGGGGAGCTGTTTTTT.

The rearrangement uses TRBV4-2 and TRBJ2-3; 9 positions match TRBD2. V lost 4 bases, J lost 4 bases, and 15 bases stayed unmatched. From germline, CDR1 is LGHNA and CDR2 YNFKEQ. CDR3 length: 18 residues. CDR3 loop: CASSPGGRREGRADTQYF. CDR3 sequence (DNA): TGTGCCAGCAGCCCTGGGGGAAGGCGGGAGGGCCGTGCAGATACGCAGTATTTT.

The sample holds a few counts of this clonotype. The CDR3 spells CASSLFGVRQTQYF. The CDR3 region has the DNA TGTGCCAGCAGCTTATTTGGAGTTAGACAGACCCAGTACTTC. This chain links TRBV7-2 with TRBJ2-5; D remains ambiguous. CDR1 and CDR2 (germline): SGHTA, FQGNSA. The V end was cut by 2 bases, the J end by 6 bases, with 13 bases between. The CDR3 contains 14 residues.

The chain is built from TRBV12-3 or TRBV12-4 and TRBJ2-1; 7 nucleotides agree with TRBD1. Trimming removed 3 bases from V and 5 bases from J; junction bases left unmatched: 7. The length of the CDR3 is 15 residues. The CDR3 sequence: CASSFRQGPNNEQFF. DNA of the CDR3: TGTGCCAGCAGTTTCCGACAGGGACCTAACAATGAGCAGTTCTTC.

This clonotype was observed a few times. The V gene is TRBV12-3 or TRBV12-4, the J gene TRBJ1-2; 9 nucleotides match TRBD1. The ends lost 6 bases at V and 0 bases at J; junction bases unmatched: 5. This CDR3 is 15 amino acids long. The CDR3 region has the DNA TGTGCCAGCAGACCGGGACAGGGAGCTAACTATGGCTACACCTTC. Amino acid sequence: CASRPGQGANYGYTF.

This clonotype has only a few counts. The chain combines TRBV12-3 or TRBV12-4 with TRBJ1-4, with D possibly being TRBD1 (5 bases). Trimming stripped 6 bases from V and 13 bases from J, with 15 bases between. The CDR3 covers 12 residues. The CDR3, as DNA: TGTGCCAGCAGCTCGGATACGAGGGGACTGTTTTTT. Its translation is CASSSDTRGLFF.

This clonotype has more than one count but fewer than ten. V and J are TRBV6-6 and TRBJ2-1, with D unclear. This CDR3 contains 13 residues. CDR1 is MNHNY and CDR2 is SVGAGI in the germline V gene (reference sequence). V lost 3 bases, J lost 5 bases, and 8 bases lay in between. The CDR3 sequence: CASSYETNNEQFF. The CDR3 region has the DNA TGTGCCAGCAGTTATGAAACCAACAATGAGCAGTTCTTC.

There are many counts of this clonotype. This chain uses TRBV9 with TRBJ2-7; TRBD2 agrees at 7 bases. Losses at the gene ends were 0 bases for V and 6 bases for J; bases not matched to a gene: 9. This CDR3 spans 15 amino acids. Germline CDR1 reads SGDLS; CDR2 reads YYNGEE. The CDR3 reads CASSVVSGGPSEQYF. CDR3 sequence (DNA): TGTGCCAGCAGCGTAGTGTCGGGAGGCCCTTCCGAGCAGTACTTC. Variable domain in full (rest from reference TRBV9 and TRBJ2-7): DSGVTQTPKHLITATGQRVTLRCSPRSGDLSVYWYQQSLDQGLQFLIQYYNGEERAKGNILERFSAQQFPDLHSELNLSSLELGDSALYFCASSVVSGGPSEQYFGPGTRLTVT.

The table lists this clonotype with a few counts. The DNA of the CDR3 is TGCAGTGCGTCGACAGGGGCTACGGATCAGCCCCAGCATTTT. Its translation: CSASTGATDQPQHF. The V and J genes are TRBV20-1 and TRBJ1-5, with 8 bases fitting TRBD1. The CDR3 length is 14 residues. The V gene's germline CDR1 is DFQATT and CDR2 SNEGSKA (reference sequence). Trimming took 6 bases from V and 5 from J; bases not matched to a gene: 9.

There are a few counts of this clonotype. CDR3 DNA sequence: TGCAGTGCACCGAGACAGTTACAAGAGACCCAGTACTTC. It is translated as CSAPRQLQETQYF. The rearrangement links TRBV20-1 to TRBJ2-5; D perhaps matches TRBD1 (5 bases). This CDR3 spans 13 amino acids. V dropped 6 bases and J dropped 2 bases, with 13 bases sitting between them. Germline loops: CDR1 DFQATT, CDR2 SNEGSKA (reference sequence).

This clonotype appeared a few times. The chain carries TRBV20-1 and TRBJ2-1; 8 positions agree with TRBD2. V was clipped by 8 bases and J by 3 bases; unmatched bases: 6. The CDR3 contains 13 residues. Germline V gene data show CDR1 as DFQATT and CDR2 as SNEGSKA (reference sequence). The CDR3 loop reads CSQSGSFYNEQFF. The CDR3 nucleotides are TGCAGTCAAAGCGGGAGTTTCTACAATGAGCAGTTCTTC.

V is TRBV29-1 and J is TRBJ1-5, with no clear D. Germline lookup yields CDR1 SQVTM and CDR2 ANQGSEA. V was trimmed by 5 bases and J by 3 bases, leaving 8 bases between them. The length of the CDR3 is 12 residues. The DNA for the CDR3 is TGCAGCGTTTCAGGTCTCAATCAGCCCCAGCATTTT. Protein product: CSVSGLNQPQHF.

This chain connects TRBV4-3 to TRBJ2-3; D not resolved. Trimming took 0 bases from V and 4 from J, leaving 5 bases between them. The CDR3 runs to 13 residues. The germline CDR1 and CDR2 sequences are LGHNA and YSLEER. CDR3 amino acids: CASSQDLADTQYF. The CDR3 DNA reads TGCGCCAGCAGCCAAGATCTAGCAGATACGCAGTATTTT.

V and J are TRBV3-1 and TRBJ2-2; no clear D. The germline gives CDR1 LGHDT, CDR2 YNNKEL (reference sequence). This CDR3 contains 14 residues. V shed 4 bases and J shed 7 bases, with 13 bases lying between them. The CDR3 nucleotides read TGTGCCAGCAGCCCTCGGGTTTCCAGCGGGGAGCTGTTTTTT. It codes for CASSPRVSSGELFF.

This clonotype has more than one count but fewer than ten. Mismatch with germline at one junction end may stem from a read error. The rearrangement uses TRBV20-1 and TRBJ2-7, with D hard to call. The CDR3 runs to 9 residues. Looked up from germline, CDR1 is DFQATT and CDR2 is SNEGSKA (reference sequence). The CDR3 DNA follows: TGCAGTGCTGGCCCCTTAACCCCATTC. Amino acid sequence: CSAGPLTPF.

This clonotype was detected only a few times. The rearrangement links TRBV7-2 to TRBJ2-3, with 10 nucleotides matching TRBD2. The V segment lost 5 bases and the J segment 4 bases; nucleotides outside the gene matches: 6. The CDR3 runs to 15 residues. Per the germline V gene, CDR1 is SGHTA and CDR2 is FQGNSA. For the CDR3, the DNA is TGTGCCAGCAGCCCATGGCTAGCGGGAGCAGATACGCAGTATTTT. Translation: CASSPWLAGADTQYF.

The table lists this clonotype with a few counts. The rearrangement links TRBV3-1 to TRBJ1-1; possibly TRBD1 for D (5 bases). Germline V CDR1 and CDR2: LGHDT, YNNKEL (reference sequence). The V gene lost 1 base and the J gene lost 5 bases, with 11 bases spanning the gap. The CDR3 contains 14 residues. This CDR3 is CASSQVLGATEAFF. DNA of the CDR3: TGTGCCAGCAGCCAAGTTTTAGGGGCTACTGAAGCTTTCTTT.

In its sample, this clonotype was seen a few times. The chain carries TRBV7-2 and TRBJ2-7, with TRBD1 matching 12 bases. Germline V lookup: CDR1 SGHTA, CDR2 FQGNSA. There are 16 residues in the CDR3. Germline trimming cut 5 bases from V and 0 bases from J; bases unmatched to any gene: 5. The CDR3 DNA reads TGTGCCAGCAGCCCGGGGGGACAGGGGGCCTCCTACGAGCAGTACTTC. Translating it yields CASSPGGQGASYEQYF.

This clonotype was detected a few times. The chain has TRBV2 and TRBJ2-7; the D is unclear. Trimming pared 6 bases from V and 0 bases from J, leaving 15 bases between. Germline V gives CDR1 SNHLY, CDR2 FYNNEI. CDR3 length equals 15 residues. The CDR3 DNA is TGTGCCAGCAGCTCCCTTGCCGCCGTCTCCTACGAGCAGTACTTC. Translation: CASSSLAAVSYEQYF.

The chain's CDR3 is CSALGLAGTKNIQYF. The CDR3 DNA reads as TGCAGTGCTCTTGGACTAGCGGGAACCAAAAACATTCAGTACTTC. The chain recombines TRBV20-1 with TRBJ2-4; the match to TRBD2 covers 12 bases. Germline V CDR1 and CDR2: DFQATT, SNEGSKA (reference sequence). Unmatched junction bases numbered 4, after V lost 5 bases and J lost 2 bases. The CDR3 covers 15 residues.